The entry below describes one T cell receptor (beta chain). What it binds is not known. Three rounds of nested PCR, following a modified ARM-PCR protocol, produced the TCRbeta library. TCRdb re-analysed the multiplex PCR reads in MiXCR, keeping a single row per CDR3 protein. The sample lists under 140,000 distinct CDR3 sequences, about 87% occurring once. The entry originates in a study of tumor and adjacent non-tumor tissue in lung cancer. Study-wide context: The patients, 10 to 11 men and roughly 5 women, were about 31 to 85 with stage I to III disease.

No cell sorting was done before RNA was extracted from the tissue. Between August and November 2014, newly diagnosed, chemotherapy-naive lung cancer patients underwent thoracic surgery in China. Trimming stripped 4 bases from V and 0 bases from J, with 9 bases between. This CDR3 comprises 15 residues. Germline CDR1 ENHRY, CDR2 SYGVKD. Study-level results: In normal lung, the top 100 clones were significantly more dominant than in tumor.

The clonotype originates from a man aged 65 to 85 with non-small cell lung cancer. V gene TRBV10-3 combines with J gene TRBJ1-4; D not certain. Source material: lung tumor tissue. The CDR3 region has the DNA TGTGCCATCAGTGGTGGTCGTGCAACTAATGAAAAACTGTTTTTT. Its translation is CAISGGRATNEKLFF.